This record covers a single T cell receptor (beta chain). Its antigen is still unknown. CDR1 is SQVTM, CDR2 ANQGSEA, per germline. This CDR3 has 16 amino acids. V lost 5 bases to trimming and J lost 8 bases; unmatched junction nucleotides: 16. Everyone who donated was a healthy bone marrow donor. This PCR relied on a set of 60 Vbeta primers and 13 Jbeta primers. Repertoires were generated with immunoSEQ multiplex PCR, while TCRdb's copy carries only in-frame clones and drops some. The profile shows 100,000 or so clones, 55% to 75% of them singletons. The sample is drawn from a study of cytomegalovirus exposure and HLA in healthy donors. The study's findings and limits: The study reported that TCR beta sequences accurately predicted HLA-A and HLA-B alleles in most subjects. Versus the approximately 720-donor mean, an Asian-associated ancestry cluster reportedly showed fewer N-insertions in a later analysis.

This sequence originates from a man aged 50-59 years in good health and CMV-seronegative. The chain carries TRBV29-1 and TRBJ1-4, with TRBD1 matching over 8 bases. The sequenced sample was PBMCs. CDR3 in amino acids: CSVRPGTGGFGEKLFF. The CDR3 nucleotides are TGCAGCGTTCGCCCCGGGACAGGAGGCTTCGGGGAAAAACTGTTTTTT.